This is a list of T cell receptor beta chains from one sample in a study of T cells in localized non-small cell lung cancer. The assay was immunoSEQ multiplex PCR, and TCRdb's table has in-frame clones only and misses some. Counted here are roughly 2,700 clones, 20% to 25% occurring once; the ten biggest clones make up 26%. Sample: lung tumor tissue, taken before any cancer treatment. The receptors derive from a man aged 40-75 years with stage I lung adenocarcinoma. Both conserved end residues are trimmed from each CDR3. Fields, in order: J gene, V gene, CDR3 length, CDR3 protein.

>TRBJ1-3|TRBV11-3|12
ASSEGSIPNTIY
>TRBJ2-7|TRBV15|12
ATSRDFTSYEQY
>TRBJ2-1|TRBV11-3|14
ASSTSRTSGSYEQF
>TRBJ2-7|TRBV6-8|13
ASSYSLDSTYEQY
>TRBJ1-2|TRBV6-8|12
ASSASGGDYGYT
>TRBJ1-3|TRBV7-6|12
ASSLVLRENTIY
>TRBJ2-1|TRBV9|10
ASSAPPGLPF
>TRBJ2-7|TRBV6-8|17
ASSYSRDRKRGRAYEQY
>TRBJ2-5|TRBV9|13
ASSVVGLSQETQY
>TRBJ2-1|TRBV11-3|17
ASSQAGLAGGRGNNEQF
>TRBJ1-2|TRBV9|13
ASSEIEGPGYGYT
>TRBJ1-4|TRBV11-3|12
ASSPGQGDEKLF
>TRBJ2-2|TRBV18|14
ASSPRTGVDTGELF
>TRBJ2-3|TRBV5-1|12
ASSPGQRTDTQY
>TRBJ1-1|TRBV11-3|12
ASSPLEGDTEAF
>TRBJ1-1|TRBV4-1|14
ASSQVSDSRVSEAF
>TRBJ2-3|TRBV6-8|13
AISFGRTSTDTQY
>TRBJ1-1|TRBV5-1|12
ASSSGQMNTEAF
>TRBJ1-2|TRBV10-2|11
ASSEQGVRGYT
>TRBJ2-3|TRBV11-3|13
ASSLDRDSTDTQY
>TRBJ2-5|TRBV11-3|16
ASSLGTSGPAGQETQY
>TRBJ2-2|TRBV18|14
ASSPIGTTNTGELF
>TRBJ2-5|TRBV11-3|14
ASSLRVSGGGETQY
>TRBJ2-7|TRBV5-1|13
ASSLEPSGTHEQY
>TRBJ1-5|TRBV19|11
ASSTVVRQPQH
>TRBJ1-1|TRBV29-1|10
SVVMADTEAF
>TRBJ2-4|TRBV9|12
ASSVGQLGDIQY
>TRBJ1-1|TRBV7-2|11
ASSPPWITEAF
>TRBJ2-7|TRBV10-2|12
ASSDTGGPDEQY
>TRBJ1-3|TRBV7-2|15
ASSLSRPLDSGNTIY
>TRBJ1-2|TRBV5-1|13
ASSSLPTDMMSYT
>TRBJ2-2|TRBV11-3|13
ASSWLAQNTGELF
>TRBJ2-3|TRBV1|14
ASSPLAGPRGDTQY
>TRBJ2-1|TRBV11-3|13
ASSLSGDPNNEQF
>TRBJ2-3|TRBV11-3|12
ASSQGQGADTQY
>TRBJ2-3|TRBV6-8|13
ASTLTSGSTDTQY
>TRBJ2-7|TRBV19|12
ASRRVGGSYEQY
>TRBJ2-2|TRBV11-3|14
ASSRLAKSLGGELF
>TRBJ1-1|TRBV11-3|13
ASRIGGQAPTEAF
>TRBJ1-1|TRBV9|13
ASSHRQEGVTEAF
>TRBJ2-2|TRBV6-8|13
ASSPFAGGTGELF
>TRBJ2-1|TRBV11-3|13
ASSQLAGGYNEQF
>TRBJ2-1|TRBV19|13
ASSAGRTHYNEQF
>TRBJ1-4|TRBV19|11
ASGSGTDEKLF
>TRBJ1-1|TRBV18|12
ASSGDRGNTEAF
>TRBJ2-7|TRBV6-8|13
ASRGWDANSYEQY
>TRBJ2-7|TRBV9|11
ASSVIPGQEQY
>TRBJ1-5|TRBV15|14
ATSRVGQGIGQPQH
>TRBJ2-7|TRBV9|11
ASSVRQAGEQY
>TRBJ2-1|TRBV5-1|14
ASSSTSGTPYNEQF